Following are 14 T cell receptor beta chains from one sample sequenced in a study of regulatory T cells in long-lasting Graves disease. Regarding time point: newly diagnosed GD, antithyroid drugs for less than 3 months. Isolated PBMC RNA provided the starting material for the TCR library. The authors built TCR beta libraries using iRepertoire HTBI primers and Arm-PCR of CDR3 regions. TCRdb called the multiplex PCR reads again in MiXCR, with one record for every CDR3 protein. The sample has about 500,000 distinct CDR3 sequences, about 11% seen once. These data were also reused for a study on T cells in Graves' hyperthyroidism and ophthalmopathy.

Sequenced material: peripheral blood mononuclear cells (PBMCs), taken at new diagnosis, from a patient treated with antithyroid drugs. The receptors were sampled from a woman in her 30s with Graves disease.

In this sample, this clonotype turned up many times. V usage is TRBV7-6 and J usage is TRBJ2-7, with D tentatively TRBD2 (6 bases). From germline, CDR1 is SGHVS and CDR2 FNYEAQ. Trimming cost V 2 bases and J 2 bases, with 13 bases left between them. The CDR3 is made up of 15 amino acids. The chain's CDR3 is CASSLLEGAAYEQYF. CDR3 DNA: TGTGCCAGCAGCTTATTGGAGGGAGCAGCCTACGAGCAGTACTTC.

This clonotype was observed a few times. The chain has TRBV6-9 and TRBJ1-3; TRBD1 might be the D (5 bases). Germline V lookup: CDR1 MNHGY, CDR2 SVAAGI. V was clipped by 3 bases and J by 1 base, with 13 bases between them. CDR3 length: 16 amino acids. This chain's CDR3 is CASSYTRAGSGNTIYF. CDR3 DNA: TGTGCCAGCAGTTACACCAGGGCGGGTTCTGGAAACACCATATATTTT.

This clonotype was found many times. The chain uses TRBV6-1 and TRBJ1-1; TRBD1 agrees at 10 bases. The trim removed 8 bases at V and 1 base at J, leaving 4 bases unmatched. Germline CDR1 and CDR2: MNHNS and SASEGT. The CDR3 covers 14 residues. CDR3 amino acids: CASRDRGRNTEAFF. DNA for the CDR3: TGTGCCAGCCGGGACAGGGGTAGGAACACTGAAGCTTTCTTT.

This clonotype was recorded at least ten times. The rearrangement uses TRBV18 and TRBJ2-7; 10 bases agree with TRBD1. The CDR3 has 15 amino acids. J was trimmed by 5 bases and V by 3 bases; bases with no gene match: 7. Germline assignment: CDR1 KGHSH and CDR2 LQKENI. Here the CDR3 reads CASSPGQGEFHEQYF. DNA for the CDR3: TGTGCCAGCTCACCCGGACAGGGGGAATTCCACGAGCAGTACTTC.

This clonotype appeared many times. The chain employs TRBV9 and TRBJ2-1; D is unresolved. CDR3 length: 16 residues. Germline lookup yields CDR1 SGDLS and CDR2 YYNGEE. V dropped 0 bases and J dropped 0 bases, with 10 bases sitting between them. This CDR3 reads CASSVEQRPSYNEQFF. As DNA, the CDR3 is TGTGCCAGCAGCGTAGAACAGAGGCCCTCCTACAATGAGCAGTTCTTC.

This clonotype was picked up a small number of times. V usage is TRBV7-3 and J usage is TRBJ2-7, with D uncertain. The CDR3 sequence is 13 residues long. Looked up from germline, CDR1 is SGHTA and CDR2 is FQGTGA. Trimming stripped 5 bases from V and 7 bases from J, with 15 bases between. CDR3 region: CASSINTGGEQYF. The DNA of the CDR3 is TGTGCCAGCAGCATTAACACGGGCGGAGAGCAGTACTTC.

This clonotype was seen repeatedly, ten times or more. The rearrangement uses TRBV12-3 or TRBV12-4 and TRBJ1-1, with D hard to call. Trimming removed 8 bases at V and 4 bases at J, with 8 bases between. There are 11 residues in the CDR3. The CDR3 DNA follows: TGTGCCAGCCCCGGGAGCACTGAAGCTTTCTTT. It yields the protein CASPGSTEAFF.

In its sample, this clonotype was seen many times. The rearrangement uses TRBV12-3 or TRBV12-4 and TRBJ2-4, with 10 bases aligning to TRBD2. The J call may be faulty, since TRBJ2-5 better matches the DNA end. This CDR3 is 17 amino acids long. The CDR3 DNA reads TGTGCCAGCAACTCAGGGTGGCTAGCGGGAGTTTTAGAGACCCAGTACTTC. Its translation is CASNSGWLAGVLETQYF.

In this sample, this clonotype turned up many times. The V call is TRBV7-9, the J call TRBJ1-2; no clear D gene. CDR1 and CDR2 (germline): SEHNR, FQNEAQ (reference sequence). The CDR3 loop spans 15 amino acids. Trimming stripped 0 bases from V and 0 bases from J, with 8 bases between. The CDR3: CASSLAAGPNYGYTF. CDR3 nucleotide sequence: TGTGCCAGCAGCTTAGCGGCTGGTCCTAACTATGGCTACACCTTC.

This clonotype was counted ten times or more. The chain couples TRBV28 to TRBJ1-6; 10 bases align to TRBD1. The CDR3 runs 16 residues. CDR1 and CDR2 from the germline V gene are MDHEN and SYDVKM. V trimming: 5 bases; J trimming: 5 bases; junction bases outside the gene matches: 6. In DNA form, the CDR3 reads TGTGCCAGCAGTGTCCTTGGGACAGGGGATAATTCACCCCTCCACTTT. It codes for CASSVLGTGDNSPLHF.

This clonotype was seen many times. At one end the junction does not follow the germline gene, possibly because of a read error. This chain links TRBV7-9 with TRBJ1-1, with 7 positions matching TRBD1. The CDR3 contains 15 residues. Germline V gene sequence: CDR1 SEHNR, CDR2 FQNEAQ (reference sequence). CDR3 in amino acids: CASSLAAGGNTEAFF. CDR3 DNA sequence: TGCGCCAGCAGCTTGGCCGCAGGGGGTAACACTGAAGCTTTCTTT.

The V call is TRBV11-2, the J call TRBJ2-7; D not resolved. The CDR3 has 14 amino acids. Per the germline V gene, CDR1 is SGHAT and CDR2 is FQNNGV. V lost 0 bases, J lost 5 bases, and 11 bases lay in between. The CDR3 nucleotides read TGTGCCAGCAGCTTAGATTGGGTAGCCGACGAGCAGTACTTC. Amino acid sequence: CASSLDWVADEQYF.

As concerns this clonotype: One junction end does not reproduce the germline sequence, and a read error may be involved. This chain uses TRBV3-1 with TRBJ2-1; 11 positions agree with TRBD1. Germline CDR1 is LGHDT and CDR2 is YNNKEL (reference sequence). This CDR3 has 15 amino acids. For the CDR3, the DNA is TGCGCCAGCAGCAAGTGGACAGGGGGCTTGGATGAGCACTTCTTC. This sequence encodes CASSKWTGGLDEHFF.

In this sample, this clonotype turned up many times. The chain combines TRBV20-1 with TRBJ1-6; 8 bases match TRBD1. Germline trimming cut 1 base from V and 7 bases from J; bases unmatched to any gene: 9. Germline values: CDR1 DFQATT, CDR2 SNEGSKA (reference sequence). The CDR3 length is 16 residues. This CDR3 reads CSARGGQARLNSPLHF. The CDR3 DNA sequence: TGCAGTGCTAGAGGGGGACAGGCGCGCTTGAATTCACCCCTCCACTTT.